These 23 T cell receptor beta chains came from one sample sequenced in a study of blood T cell repertoires in COVID-19. This table comes from immunoSEQ multiplex PCR, and its TCRdb copy is limited to in-frame clones, with some not included. The sample gives roughly 60,000 clones, 65% to 90% of which show up once; less than 1.5% is in the top ten. The sequencing sample was made of peripheral blood. Receptors originate from a middle-aged man with acute or convalescent COVID-19.

The V gene is TRBV19, the J gene TRBJ1-2; no definite D call. Germline values: CDR1 LNHDA, CDR2 SQIVND (reference sequence). V shed 6 bases and J shed 3 bases, with 17 bases lying between them. The CDR3 is made up of 15 amino acids. The chain's CDR3 is CASSPYTGVDYGYTF. The CDR3 region has the DNA TGTGCCAGTAGCCCATATACCGGGGTGGACTATGGCTACACCTTC.

V and J are TRBV6-5 and TRBJ1-5; 7 bases are a match to TRBD1. J was trimmed by 4 bases and V by 5 bases; bases with no gene match: 8. Germline lookup yields CDR1 MNHEY and CDR2 SVGAGI. The CDR3 runs 15 residues. As DNA, the CDR3 is TGTGCCAGCAGTCAGAGACAGGGCGGGAATCAGCCCCAGCATTTT. Protein sequence: CASSQRQGGNQPQHF.

This chain connects TRBV11-3 to TRBJ2-3; the match to TRBD1 covers 7 bases. This CDR3 comprises 13 residues. Unmatched junction bases numbered 7, after V lost 11 bases and J lost 2 bases. Germline V lookup: CDR1 SGHNT, CDR2 YENEEA. The CDR3 nucleotides read TGTGCCTTATGGGACAGCCACACAGATACGCAGTATTTT. As protein: CALWDSHTDTQYF.

The genes are TRBV19 and TRBJ1-2; possible D gene TRBD1, 5 bases. Trimming left V 7 bases short and J 8 bases short, with 17 bases between. The CDR3 has 13 amino acids. CDR1 is LNHDA, CDR2 SQIVND, per germline (reference sequence). This CDR3 reads CASTRGEGLGYTF. CDR3 in DNA: TGTGCCAGTACGCGGGGGGAAGGGCTCGGCTACACCTTC.

This rearrangement joins TRBV4-1 to TRBJ1-1, with 11 bases matching TRBD1. The germline V gene encodes CDR1 MGHRA and CDR2 YSYEKL. With 4 bases clipped from V and 1 base from J, the junction kept 2 bases outside the gene matches. The CDR3 extends over 15 amino acids. CDR3 in DNA: TGCGCCAGCAGCCCCGGACAGGGGGCGAACACTGAAGCTTTCTTT. It codes for CASSPGQGANTEAFF.

The V and J genes are TRBV9 and TRBJ1-1, with 9 positions matching TRBD1. Germline V gives CDR1 SGDLS, CDR2 YYNGEE. The CDR3 covers 14 residues. V shed 0 bases and J 4 bases; nucleotides not matched to a gene: 1. The CDR3 DNA sequence: TGTGCCAGCAGCGTAGACAGGGGGCCCACTGAAGCTTTCTTT. It specifies CASSVDRGPTEAFF.

This chain uses TRBV19 with TRBJ1-1; 11 bases match TRBD1. V shed 1 base and J 2 bases; nucleotides not matched to a gene: 3. The germline V gene has CDR1 LNHDA and CDR2 SQIVND (reference sequence). The CDR3 has 16 residues. The DNA of the CDR3 is TGTGCCAGTAGTATAGCGGGACAGGGGGATAACACTGAAGCTTTCTTT. Translating it yields CASSIAGQGDNTEAFF. The variable domain in full, completed from reference TRBV19 and TRBJ1-1, reads DGGITQSPKYLFRKEGQNVTLSCEQNLNHDAMYWYRQDPGQGLRLIYYSQIVNDFQKGDIAEGYSVSREKKESFPLTVTSAQKNPTAFYLCASSIAGQGDNTEAFFGQGTRLTVV.

This clone was counted once. The rearrangement uses TRBV1 and TRBJ2-7; the DNA was not used to check the table's D call, TRBD1. TRBV1 represents a pseudogene. This CDR3 region has 13 residues. In DNA, the CDR3 is TGCACCAGCAGCCGGGTACAGGGTAATGGGCAGTACTTC. Translated, it gives CTSSRVQGNGQYF.

In this sample, this clone turned up a few times. The chain carries TRBV9 and TRBJ1-1, with D uncertain. Per germline, CDR1 SGDLS and CDR2 YYNGEE. The CDR3 loop spans 15 amino acids. V shed 4 bases and J shed 3 bases, with 16 bases lying between them. The CDR3 loop is CASSRSGKRDTEAFF. The CDR3, as DNA: TGTGCCAGCAGCCGTAGTGGAAAGAGGGACACTGAAGCTTTCTTT.

The chain carries TRBV2 and TRBJ2-5; 9 positions agree with TRBD2. CDR1 and CDR2 (germline): SNHLY, FYNNEI. This CDR3 spans 15 amino acids. With V trimmed by 4 bases and J by 5 bases, 8 bases remained unmatched. The DNA for the CDR3 is TGTGCCAGCAGTGTTGCGGGACTAGCTCTGGAGACCCAGTACTTC. Its translation is CASSVAGLALETQYF.

In this sample, this clone turned up once. The V call is TRBV6-5, the J call TRBJ2-3; 8 bases match TRBD1. Germline values: CDR1 MNHEY, CDR2 SVGAGI. The CDR3 totals 14 residues. The trim removed 7 bases at V and 1 base at J, leaving 4 bases unmatched. The CDR3 region has the DNA TGTGCCAGCAACCCGACAGGGGGCACAGATACGCAGTATTTT. It codes for CASNPTGGTDTQYF.

The V gene is TRBV4-2, the J gene TRBJ1-5; TRBD1 aligns across 7 bases. The CDR3 runs 18 residues. V shed 0 bases, J shed 3 bases, and the junction held 11 bases outside the gene matches. Germline V gene sequence: CDR1 LGHNA, CDR2 YNFKEQ. The CDR3 nucleotides read TGTGCCAGCAGCCAAGATCGAATAGGGGACAGCTACAATCAGCCCCAGCATTTT. This encodes CASSQDRIGDSYNQPQHF.

V gene TRBV27 combines with J gene TRBJ1-6; 9 positions match TRBD1. The trim removed 4 bases at V and 11 bases at J, leaving 6 bases unmatched. The CDR3 loop spans 14 amino acids. Germline-derived CDR1 and CDR2 are MNHEY and SMNVEV (reference sequence). The CDR3 loop reads CASSSGQGRTPLHF. CDR3 in DNA: TGTGCCAGCAGTTCGGGACAGGGCAGGACACCCCTCCACTTT.

V and J are TRBV13 and TRBJ1-3, with 7 bases lining up with TRBD1. CDR3 size: 16 residues. V dropped 5 bases and J dropped 1; count of bases not matched to a gene: 8. Germline loops: CDR1 PRHDT, CDR2 FYEKMQ (reference sequence). As DNA, the CDR3 is TGTGCCAGCAGCCCACAGGGGACAGCTTCTGGAAACACCATATATTTT. This gives the protein CASSPQGTASGNTIYF.

The chain recombines TRBV4-1 with TRBJ2-7, with 7 bases aligning to TRBD2. The CDR3 loop spans 15 amino acids. Germline assignment: CDR1 MGHRA and CDR2 YSYEKL. V was clipped by 0 bases and J by 7 bases; unmatched bases: 9. CDR3 amino acids: CASSQELGGTREQYF. The CDR3, as DNA: TGCGCCAGCAGCCAAGAATTGGGGGGGACTCGAGAGCAGTACTTC.

The chain links TRBV6-5 to TRBJ2-7; no firm D call. V lost 0 bases and J 7 bases, leaving 13 bases between the germline ends. CDR1 MNHEY and CDR2 SVGAGI come from the germline V gene. The CDR3 is 14 residues long. CDR3 amino acids: CASSYSSLNREQYF. In DNA form, the CDR3 reads TGTGCCAGCAGTTACTCGTCTCTTAACCGGGAGCAGTACTTC.

The genes are TRBV5-1 and TRBJ2-1; a weak D match, TRBD1 (5 bases). Looked up from germline, CDR1 is SGHRS and CDR2 is YFSETQ. The CDR3 has 14 residues. Trimming cost V 1 base and J 7 bases, with 12 bases left between them. CDR3 in amino acids: CASSLLGSGNEQFF. CDR3 DNA sequence: TGCGCCAGCAGCTTGCTAGGGTCAGGGAATGAGCAGTTCTTC.

The chain couples TRBV29-1 to TRBJ1-4, with D perhaps matching TRBD1 (5 bases). The length of the CDR3 is 15 residues. V was trimmed by 7 bases and J by 0 bases, leaving 15 bases between them. Germline values: CDR1 SQVTM, CDR2 ANQGSEA. The CDR3: CSAGREGATNEKLFF. CDR3 DNA: TGCAGCGCCGGCAGGGAAGGGGCAACTAATGAAAAACTGTTTTTT.

The rearrangement uses TRBV30 and TRBJ1-2, with D perhaps matching TRBD1 (6 bases). Per the germline V gene, CDR1 is GTSNPN and CDR2 is SVGIG (reference sequence). The V end was cut by 2 bases, the J end by 7 bases, with 20 bases between. This CDR3 is 15 amino acids long. CDR3 DNA: TGTGCCTGGAGTTCCAGGGGATCTGCGGCCCCTGGCTACACCTTC. It is translated as CAWSSRGSAAPGYTF.

The chain combines TRBV6-5 with TRBJ1-4, with D perhaps TRBD1 (6 bases). The length of the CDR3 is 13 residues. V lost 6 bases to trimming and J lost 7 bases, with 12 bases between them. The germline V gene has CDR1 MNHEY and CDR2 SVGAGI. CDR3 DNA sequence: TGTGCCAGCAGATTACGGGGGGCTGAAAAACTGTTTTTT. Encoded protein: CASRLRGAEKLFF.

V and J are TRBV13 and TRBJ1-2; D gene ambiguous. V lost 1 base, J lost 8 bases, and 14 bases lay in between. From germline, CDR1 is PRHDT and CDR2 FYEKMQ (reference sequence). This CDR3 contains 14 residues. In nucleotides, the CDR3 is TGTGCCAGCAGCTTAGTTGCCAGGAGAGGGGGCTACACCTTC. This codes for CASSLVARRGGYTF.

The chain joins TRBV18 to TRBJ2-7, with a possible D match to TRBD2 (6 bases). Germline loops: CDR1 KGHSH, CDR2 LQKENI. V lost 6 bases and J lost 3, with 15 bases in between. There are 14 residues in the CDR3. CDR3 in amino acids: CASSRTTPIYEQYF. The CDR3, as DNA: TGTGCCAGCTCCCGGACTACCCCAATCTACGAGCAGTACTTC.

The chain has TRBV7-2 and TRBJ1-1; D is ambiguous. The CDR3 is made up of 13 amino acids. The V gene lost 3 bases and the J gene lost 3 bases, with 8 bases spanning the gap. The germline V gene has CDR1 SGHTA and CDR2 FQGNSA. The CDR3 region is CASSFQRDTEAFF. The CDR3 region has the DNA TGTGCCAGCAGCTTTCAGCGGGACACTGAAGCTTTCTTT.